This T cell receptor (beta chain) was captured in a study of blood T cell repertoires in COVID-19. Study information: COVID-19 samples, acute and convalescent, were from the United States, Italy and Spain. The cDNA or gDNA used as material had been derived from T cells, B-cell-depleted T cells, or PBMCs.

V was shortened by 9 bases and J by 9 bases, with 21 bases between the two germline ends. Germline-derived CDR1 and CDR2 are MNHEY and SVGAGI. The CDR3 contains 14 residues. Original processing notes: Counts of nucleated cells, estimated from reference gene primer amplification, were obtained. Only in-frame clones appear in the TCRdb table, and some are missing; sequencing was by immunoSEQ multiplex PCR. From that table come the V and J calls and clone size; the DNA was used to work out D and trimming. The sample yields around 97,000 clones, approximately 87% seen once. The sequencing input was peripheral blood. The J gene is TRBJ2-1, the V gene TRBV6-5, with D maybe TRBD2 (7 bases). This TCR came from a human donor in a cohort sampled during active or convalescent COVID-19. CDR3 sequence: CASGRGKGPREQFF. The CDR3 region has the DNA TGTGCCAGTGGGAGGGGGAAGGGACCCCGTGAGCAGTTCTTC.